These 24 T cell receptor beta chains share one sample of origin, sequenced in a study of Tregs in tolerant kidney transplant recipients. Only in-frame clones appear in the TCRdb table, and some are missing; sequencing was by immunoSEQ multiplex PCR. The sample includes about 81,000 clones, about 91% of them seen just once. Related graft donors supplied nonmyeloablative bone marrow transplants, and mixed chimerism was transient. The specimen was CD4+ T cells from blood (PBMCs), collected 24 months after the transplant. These receptor sequences come from a human patient who received a combined kidney and bone marrow transplant. The T cells may come from the graft donor.

To note about this clone: A read error may account for a junction end that differs from germline. The rearrangement joins TRBV6-5 to TRBJ1-6; weak D call: TRBD1 (6 bases). The CDR3 spans 13 residues. Germline-derived CDR1 and CDR2 are MNHEY and SVGAGI. The CDR3, as DNA: TGTGCCAGCAGGTGGGGACATAATTCCCCCCTCCACTTT. This translates into CASRWGHNSPLHF.

V gene TRBV7-8 combines with J gene TRBJ1-3, with 7 bases aligning to TRBD1. Germline CDR1 is SGHVS and CDR2 is FQNEAQ. The CDR3 covers 17 residues. Losses at the gene ends were 1 base for V and 2 bases for J; bases not matched to a gene: 8. Here the CDR3 reads CASSLGATGVTGNTIYF. In DNA, the CDR3 is TGTGCCAGCAGCTTAGGGGCTACAGGGGTCACTGGAAACACCATATATTTT.

The chain uses TRBV30 and TRBJ2-2; 7 bases fit TRBD2. Trimming took 2 bases from V and 5 from J; bases not matched to a gene: 17. Germline CDR1 reads GTSNPN; CDR2 reads SVGIG (reference sequence). This CDR3 spans 18 amino acids. CDR3 sequence: CAWSLLTSPPSETGELFF. CDR3 DNA sequence: TGTGCCTGGAGTCTGTTGACTAGCCCACCGTCGGAAACCGGGGAGCTGTTTTTT.

The rearrangement uses TRBV15 and TRBJ1-2; TRBD1 might be the D (5 bases). CDR3 length: 15 residues. V lost 4 bases, J lost 2 bases, and 14 bases lay in between. Germline V gives CDR1 LNHNV, CDR2 YYDKDF (reference sequence). The CDR3 region is CATSILGRKNYGYTF. Here the CDR3 DNA reads TGTGCCACCAGCATTCTGGGGCGAAAGAACTATGGCTACACCTTC.

CDR3 sequence (DNA): TGTGCCAGCTCAGCTACCGGCCCAGGCCGCGCCTCTGGAAACACCATATATTTT. Translating it yields CASSATGPGRASGNTIYF. The rearrangement joins TRBV18 to TRBJ1-3, with unresolved D. This CDR3 spans 18 amino acids. Looked up from germline, CDR1 is KGHSH and CDR2 is LQKENI. V gave up 5 bases and J gave up 0 bases, with 20 bases separating them.

The count of this clone is one. V and J are TRBV9 and TRBJ2-2; 10 positions match TRBD2. The V gene's germline CDR1 is SGDLS and CDR2 YYNGEE. Trimming at V came to 4 bases and at J to 1 base, leaving 4 bases not matched to a gene. This CDR3 is 16 amino acids long. DNA for the CDR3: TGTGCCAGCAGCCCAAGGACTAGCGGGAACACCGGGGAGCTGTTTTTT. This sequence encodes CASSPRTSGNTGELFF.

The chain couples TRBV5-1 to TRBJ1-6, with a possible D match to TRBD1 (5 bases). The CDR3 consists of 17 residues. The germline V gene encodes CDR1 SGHRS and CDR2 YFSETQ. V shed 1 base and J shed 1 base, with 12 bases lying between them. Here the CDR3 DNA reads TGCGCCAGCAGCTTGAGGGGTATTAATTCCTATAATTCACCCCTCCACTTT. As protein: CASSLRGINSYNSPLHF.

CDR3 nucleotides: TGCGCCAGCAGCTGGGAGGACAGGGGAGGAGAGACCCAGTACTTC. It yields the protein CASSWEDRGGETQYF. The rearrangement uses TRBV5-1 and TRBJ2-5; 9 nucleotides agree with TRBD1. The CDR3 is 15 amino acids. Germline-derived CDR1 and CDR2 are SGHRS and YFSETQ. With 3 bases clipped from V and 4 bases from J, the junction kept 7 bases outside the gene matches.

The chain is built from TRBV5-8 and TRBJ1-1; D might be TRBD1 (6 bases). Germline CDR1 is SGHTS and CDR2 is YDEGEE. The CDR3 is made up of 15 amino acids. Trimming took 0 bases from V and 5 from J, leaving 14 bases between them. CDR3 region: CASSLEGRGGTEAFF. The CDR3 DNA sequence: TGTGCCAGCAGCTTGGAGGGCAGGGGAGGGACTGAAGCTTTCTTT.

The DNA of the CDR3 is TGTGCCAGCAGTGGGTCGGCTAATGAAAAACTGTTTTTT. As protein: CASSGSANEKLFF. The genes are TRBV2 and TRBJ1-4; D is uncertain. The CDR3 contains 13 residues. V was trimmed by 4 bases and J by 3 bases, leaving 6 bases between them. Germline CDR1 SNHLY, CDR2 FYNNEI.

V and J are TRBV28 and TRBJ1-2; 7 nucleotides align to TRBD1. CDR3 length equals 15 residues. CDR1 is MDHEN, CDR2 SYDVKM, per germline. The trim removed 11 bases at V and 2 bases at J, leaving 14 bases unmatched. CDR3 residues: CAGTSAGTVNYGYTF. For the CDR3, the DNA is TGTGCCGGAACCTCTGCCGGGACAGTCAACTATGGCTACACCTTC.

This chain connects TRBV9 to TRBJ2-7; TRBD1 agrees at 10 bases. V shed 2 bases, J shed 1 base, and the junction held 3 bases outside the gene matches. This CDR3 spans 15 amino acids. Germline V CDR1 and CDR2: SGDLS, YYNGEE. CDR3 protein: CASSVEGQGSYEQYF. The DNA for the CDR3 is TGTGCCAGCAGCGTCGAGGGACAGGGGTCCTACGAGCAGTACTTC.

Turning to this clone: This sample also contains other DNA sequences that code for the same CDR3. The chain uses TRBV5-1 and TRBJ1-6, with TRBD1 matching 10 bases. Germline assignment: CDR1 SGHRS and CDR2 YFSETQ. V was clipped by 0 bases and J by 7 bases; unmatched bases: 1. The CDR3 consists of 15 residues. The CDR3 here is CASSLEDRGNSPLHF. In DNA, the CDR3 is TGCGCCAGCAGCTTGGAGGACAGGGGGAATTCACCCCTCCACTTT.

The V gene is TRBV14, the J gene TRBJ2-7; no firm D call. CDR1 is SGHDN, CDR2 FVKESK, per germline. The ends were cut back, 3 bases at V and 3 bases at J, with 3 bases in the middle. The CDR3 length is 11 residues. In DNA, the CDR3 is TGTGCCAGCAGCCATTACTACGAGCAGTACTTC. The encoded protein is CASSHYYEQYF.

This chain links TRBV6-5 with TRBJ2-3; TRBD2 might be the D (6 bases). Germline V gene lookup returns CDR1 MNHEY and CDR2 SVGAGI. Trimming pared 0 bases from V and 7 bases from J, leaving 14 bases between. The CDR3 is 15 residues long. CDR3 protein: CASSYSATRGYTQYF. The CDR3 region has the DNA TGTGCCAGCAGTTACTCCGCGACTAGAGGTTATACGCAGTATTTT.

This clone has just one count. The chain has TRBV7-2 and TRBJ2-7; the D gene is possibly TRBD2 (6 bases). CDR1 is SGHTA, CDR2 FQGNSA, per germline. The CDR3 totals 16 residues. The V end was cut by 2 bases, the J end by 5 bases, with 19 bases between. CDR3 residues: CASSLNGGRAENEQYF. For the CDR3, the DNA is TGTGCCAGCAGCTTAAATGGGGGGAGAGCAGAAAACGAGCAGTACTTC.

The chain has TRBV7-7 and TRBJ1-4, with 8 bases lining up with TRBD1. The length of the CDR3 is 14 residues. The trim removed 5 bases at V and 8 bases at J, leaving 7 bases unmatched. The germline V gene encodes CDR1 SSHAT and CDR2 FNYEAQ (reference sequence). The CDR3, as DNA: TGTGCCAGCAGCCCTGGACAGGGAGGAGAAAAACTGTTTTTT. Amino acids: CASSPGQGGEKLFF.

This clone was recorded only once. The chain carries TRBV7-9 and TRBJ2-5; 7 bases line up with TRBD2. The CDR3 spans 16 residues. The V and J ends lost 1 base and 2 bases, in that order; junction bases with no gene match: 7. Germline CDR1 SEHNR, CDR2 FQNEAQ (reference sequence). CDR3 amino acids: CASSLGVAGVQETQYF. The DNA of the CDR3 is TGTGCCAGCAGCTTAGGGGTAGCGGGTGTACAAGAGACCCAGTACTTC.

The chain joins TRBV7-9 to TRBJ2-2; perhaps TRBD1 as D (6 bases). Trimming stripped 5 bases from V and 6 bases from J, with 16 bases between. Germline V gene lookup returns CDR1 SEHNR and CDR2 FQNEAQ (reference sequence). The CDR3 extends over 15 amino acids. The CDR3 DNA reads as TGTGCCAGCAGCAGTCAGGGGTTTGGAGCCGGGGAGCTGTTTTTT. This codes for CASSSQGFGAGELFF.

The chain employs TRBV12-5 and TRBJ1-5; TRBD1 agrees at 10 bases. The germline gives CDR1 LGHNT, CDR2 FRNRAP. The CDR3 extends over 19 amino acids. Germline trimming cut 0 bases from V and 7 bases from J; bases unmatched to any gene: 15. The CDR3 is CASGLVLSRDRGGGQPQHF. The CDR3 DNA reads as TGTGCTAGTGGTTTGGTTCTGAGTCGGGACAGGGGAGGGGGGCAGCCCCAGCATTTT. The complete variable domain, with remaining parts taken from reference TRBV12-5 and TRBJ1-5, reads DARVTQTPRHKVTEMGQEVTMRCQPILGHNTVFWYRQTMMQGLELLAYFRNRAPLDDSGMPKDRFSAEMPDATLATLKIQPSEPRDSAVYFCASGLVLSRDRGGGQPQHFGDGTRLSIL.

CDR3 in DNA: TGCGCCAGCAGCCAAGGATCTAGCGGGACTTACGAGCAGTACTTC. It codes for CASSQGSSGTYEQYF. The genes are TRBV4-3 and TRBJ2-7; TRBD2 agrees at 9 bases. The ends lost 1 base at V and 4 bases at J; junction bases unmatched: 5. This CDR3 has 15 residues. Germline V lookup: CDR1 LGHNA, CDR2 YSLEER.

CDR3 in amino acids: CASSLRFRVPYEQYF. The CDR3, as DNA: TGTGCCAGCAGTTTACGTTTCCGGGTTCCATACGAGCAGTACTTC. The chain links TRBV28 to TRBJ2-5; D not certain. The J call may be incorrect, as the DNA end agrees better with TRBJ2-7. Germline V CDR1 and CDR2: MDHEN, SYDVKM. CDR3 length equals 15 residues.

The chain uses TRBV5-1 and TRBJ2-5; a weak D match, TRBD2 (5 bases). The ends were cut back, 4 bases at V and 5 bases at J, with 18 bases in the middle. This CDR3 comprises 15 residues. The V gene's germline CDR1 is SGHRS and CDR2 YFSETQ. The CDR3 region is CASSEGLGRGETQYF. Here the CDR3 DNA reads TGCGCCAGCAGCGAAGGCCTTGGGCGCGGGGAGACCCAGTACTTC. Full variable domain (outside the CDR3, taken from reference TRBV5-1 and TRBJ2-5): KAGVTQTPRYLIKTRGQQVTLSCSPISGHRSVSWYQQTPGQGLQFLFEYFSETQRNKGNFPGRFSGRQFSNSRSEMNVSTLELGDSALYLCASSEGLGRGETQYFGPGTRLLVL.

V usage is TRBV7-8 and J usage is TRBJ2-1; 12 bases match TRBD2. This CDR3 region has 15 residues. The junction had 9 bases not matched to a gene; V was cut back by 11 bases and J by 4 bases. CDR1 SGHVS and CDR2 FQNEAQ come from the germline V gene. This CDR3 reads CAGGQLAGGYNEQFF. The CDR3 DNA sequence: TGTGCCGGAGGGCAGCTAGCGGGAGGGTACAATGAGCAGTTCTTC. Full variable domain (outside the CDR3, taken from reference TRBV7-8 and TRBJ2-1): GAGVSQSPRYKVAKRGQDVALRCDPISGHVSLFWYQQALGQGPEFLTYFQNEAQLDKSGLPSDRFFAERPEGSVSTLKIQRTQQEDSAVYLCAGGQLAGGYNEQFFGPGTRLTVL.